This T cell receptor (beta chain) was sequenced during a study of T cell changes during pregnancy in multiple sclerosis. TCRdb keeps only in-frame clones here, not all; method: immunoSEQ multiplex PCR. The sample consists of around 39,000 clones, around 92% of them appearing once. V lost 6 bases and J 7 bases, leaving 15 bases between the germline ends. CDR1 is MNHNS, CDR2 SASEGT, per germline. There are 13 residues in the CDR3. J is TRBJ1-1 and V is TRBV6-1; D remains ambiguous. Sequenced input: PBMCs (not recorded whether the cells were cultured). The sequence was collected from a female donor with multiple sclerosis, enrolled in a pregnancy study. CDR3 protein: CASRRLLLGEAFF. The CDR3 region has the DNA TGTGCCAGCAGGAGACTCTTGCTTGGTGAAGCTTTCTTT.